This T cell receptor beta chain was documented in a study of Ad26.COV2.S vaccination and SARS-CoV-2 variants. Indicated treatment: about 20 received Ad26.COV2.S at low or high dose, single or two shots; 5 received placebo; per-sample allocation not given. On day 63 after the first injection, vaccine and placebo recipients gave samples. Some clones are missing from TCRdb's copy, which holds only in-frame ones; the method was immunoSEQ multiplex PCR. The sample has about 280,000 clones, about 90% seen once; the top ten hold less than 3.5%. V lost 5 bases and J lost 7; bases outside the gene matches: 5. Germline V gene sequence: CDR1 LNHDA, CDR2 SQIVND (reference sequence). The CDR3 is made up of 13 amino acids.

This sequence originates from a person aged 18-60 years who received the Ad26.COV2.S COVID-19 vaccine or a placebo. The source was peripheral blood, collected in a trial of Ad26.COV2.S vaccine versus placebo. This chain connects TRBV19 to TRBJ2-4; the match to TRBD2 covers 7 bases. CDR3: CASSPALANIQYF. The CDR3 bases are TGTGCCAGTAGTCCCGCACTAGCGAACATTCAGTACTTC. Variable domain in full (rest from reference TRBV19 and TRBJ2-4): DGGITQSPKYLFRKEGQNVTLSCEQNLNHDAMYWYRQDPGQGLRLIYYSQIVNDFQKGDIAEGYSVSREKKESFPLTVTSAQKNPTAFYLCASSPALANIQYFGAGTRLSVL.